A selection of T cell receptor beta chains follows, all from one sample in a study of T-cell reconstitution after alpha-beta-depleted transplantation in children. TCRdb reprocessed the PCR reads with MiXCR, giving one entry per CDR3 protein. The repertoire holds approximately 980,000 distinct CDR3 sequences, about 31% seen once, with about 28% in the top ten. The sequences come from PBMCs, mostly from graft donor cells, collected 360 days after TCRalphabeta/CD19-depleted stem cell transplant. These receptors all come from a boy younger than two who had a stem cell transplant for SCID, so the T cells may come from the graft donor. CDR3s include the opening cysteine and the closing phenylalanine or tryptophan. The D gene is left open where the match is weak. Expanded clones are given a class, and other clones once, few, many or no size at all.

D gene	CDR3 length	V gene	clone size	J gene	CDR3 DNA	CDR3 protein
TRBD2	14	TRBV10-2	NA	TRBJ2-7	TGCGCCAGCAGTGATCCAGCGGGGATTTACGAGCAGTACTTC	CASSDPAGIYEQYF
TRBD1	14	TRBV20-1	few	TRBJ2-5	TGCAGTGCTAGCCGGGACAGCCAACAAGAGACCCAGTACTTC	CSASRDSQQETQYF
NA	19	TRBV9	NA	TRBJ2-3	TGTGCCAGCAGCGTAGTTCCTACCTATTCCGGAACCACCACAGATACGCAGTATTTT	CASSVVPTYSGTTTDTQYF
NA	16	TRBV20-1	few	TRBJ1-1	TGCAGTGCTAGAGTTGGAAGCGGGGGCATGAACACTGAAGCTTTCTTT	CSARVGSGGMNTEAFF
NA	14	TRBV7-9	NA	TRBJ2-1	TGTGCCAGCAGCTTAGCCGGCCGTCTAGCTGAGCAGTTCTTC	CASSLAGRLAEQFF
TRBD2	16	TRBV28	NA	TRBJ2-7	TGTGCCAGCAGCCCTGGGGGACTAGCGGGGGGTTACGAGCAGTACTTC	CASSPGGLAGGYEQYF
TRBD1	15	TRBV6-1	few	TRBJ2-5	TGTGCCAGCAGTACCAACAGGGGAACTCGGGAGACCCAGTACTTC	CASSTNRGTRETQYF
TRBD2	16	TRBV5-1	NA	TRBJ2-3	TGCGCCAGCACCCAGACTAGCGGGGGGGCCGGAGATACGCAGTATTTT	CASTQTSGGAGDTQYF
TRBD1	19	TRBV6-2/TRBV6-3	few	TRBJ1-5	TGTGCCAGCAGTTACTCGAAGAGAGGGGCAGGGGGGAGACATCAGCCCCAGCATTTT	CASSYSKRGAGGRHQPQHF
NA	16	TRBV7-6	few	TRBJ2-7	TGTGCCAGCAGCTTAGTTAGCTCTAGCGACGCCTACGAGCAGTACTTC	CASSLVSSSDAYEQYF
NA	14	TRBV20-1	few	TRBJ2-7	TGCAGTGCTGCCCGTAGCGGAATACTCTACGAGCAGTACTTC	CSAARSGILYEQYF
TRBD1	15	TRBV9	few	TRBJ2-1	TGTGCCAGCAGCGAGACGGGACAGGGATTCAATCAGCAGTTCTTC	CASSETGQGFNQQFF
NA	16	TRBV9	NA	TRBJ2-2	TGTGCCAGCAGCGTAGTGTCAGGGATGAACACCGGGGAGCTGTTTTTT	CASSVVSGMNTGELFF
TRBD1	16	TRBV11-2	NA	TRBJ2-1	TGTGCCAGCAGCCGCCGGGACAGGGTCCCCCCCAATGAGCAGTTCTTC	CASSRRDRVPPNEQFF
NA	14	TRBV5-1	few	TRBJ2-3	TGCGCCAGCAGCTTGGTTACTGACACAGATACGCAGTATTTT	CASSLVTDTDTQYF
TRBD2	16	TRBV5-6	NA	TRBJ2-4	TGTGCCAGCAGCCCCGTGGGCGGGGGAGCCAAAAACATTCAGTACTTC	CASSPVGGGAKNIQYF
NA	16	TRBV4-3	NA	TRBJ2-3	TGCGCCAGCAGCGCCTTCCACAGGGCAGGGGCAGATACGCAGTATTTT	CASSAFHRAGADTQYF
NA	12	TRBV25-1	many	TRBJ1-2	TGTGCCAGCAGTGCCGGAATCTATGGCTACACCTTC	CASSAGIYGYTF
TRBD2	15	TRBV2	many	TRBJ2-7	TGTGCCAGCAGTGAAACTAGCGGGGGGGCAAGGGAGCAGTACTTC	CASSETSGGAREQYF
NA	13	TRBV12-5	NA	TRBJ2-5	TGTGCTAGTGGTTCTCCTAGGGGGGAGACCCAGTACTTC	CASGSPRGETQYF
NA	14	TRBV7-2	once	TRBJ2-7	TGTGCCAGCAGCTGGGCGGGGGCCGGATACGAGCAGTACTTC	CASSWAGAGYEQYF
NA	13	TRBV5-1	NA	TRBJ2-5	TGCGCCAGCAGCTTCCTCAGGCAAGAGACCCAGTACTTC	CASSFLRQETQYF
TRBD1	19	TRBV4-1	NA	TRBJ1-2	TGCGCCAGCAGCCAAGTCCGTGTGGGGACAGGGGCTTTGGGCTATGGCTACACCTTC	CASSQVRVGTGALGYGYTF
NA	13	TRBV20-1	NA	TRBJ1-2	TGCAGTGCTATAAGGGAAAGAGGCTATGGCTACACCTTC	CSAIRERGYGYTF
TRBD2	16	TRBV27	few	TRBJ2-1	TGTGCCAGCAGCTTGGCCGGGGCGGGGGGGAACAATGAGCAGTTCTTC	CASSLAGAGGNNEQFF
NA	16	TRBV14	once	TRBJ2-7	TGTGCCAGCAGCCAAGGTTGGTGGAGGGGGTTGGACGAGCAGTACTTC	CASSQGWWRGLDEQYF
NA	15	TRBV24-1	NA	TRBJ2-3	TGTGCCATCGATGGAGGGGTCTTGGACACAGATACGCAGTATTTT	CAIDGGVLDTDTQYF
TRBD1	16	TRBV6-4	NA	TRBJ2-3	TGTGCCAGCAGTGAAGACAGGGGGGCAGGGACAGATACGCAGTATTTT	CASSEDRGAGTDTQYF
NA	14	TRBV25-1	once	TRBJ2-6	TGTGCCAGCAGCGGTGGTCCGGAAGGCAACGTCATGACTTTC	CASSGGPEGNVMTF
NA	14	TRBV12-3/TRBV12-4	few	TRBJ2-2	TGTGCCAGCACCTCCCGCGGAACCACCGGGGAGCTGTTTTTT	CASTSRGTTGELFF
NA	12	TRBV29-1	NA	TRBJ2-1	TGCAGCGTTGCGTCGAGTAGTCTTGAGCAGTTCTTC	CSVASSSLEQFF
NA	15	TRBV4-1	few	TRBJ2-2	TGCGCCAGCAGCCTCGCGTTAACAGGGCCCGGGGAGCTGTTTTTT	CASSLALTGPGELFF
TRBD1	15	TRBV12-3/TRBV12-4	NA	TRBJ2-7	TGTGCCAGCAGTTTCCGGGACAGGGGTTACTACGAGCAGTACTTC	CASSFRDRGYYEQYF
NA	12	TRBV20-1	NA	TRBJ2-7	TGCAGTGCTAGAACCGGGCACTACGAGCAGTACTTC	CSARTGHYEQYF
TRBD2	15	TRBV27	NA	TRBJ2-3	TGTGCCAGCATAAATCAGGCGGGGGGCACAGATACGCAGTATTTT	CASINQAGGTDTQYF
NA	14	TRBV12-3/TRBV12-4	many	TRBJ2-5	TGCGCCAGCAGCTTGGTGAGGGCCCAAGAGACCCAGTACTTC	CASSLVRAQETQYF
TRBD1	17	TRBV24-1	NA	TRBJ2-4	TGTGCCACCAGTGAGGGGACAGGCCATTTAGCCAAAAACATTCAGTACTTC	CATSEGTGHLAKNIQYF
NA	14	TRBV15	few	TRBJ1-5	TGTGCCACCACCAGGGGCGTAGGAGCTCAGCCCCAGCATTTT	CATTRGVGAQPQHF
TRBD1	13	TRBV7-8	NA	TRBJ2-7	TGTGCCAGCAGCTTAGCAGGGGACAGGTGGCAGTACTTC	CASSLAGDRWQYF
TRBD2	17	TRBV27	few	TRBJ2-3	TGTGCCAGCAGTTCCCCCTCCCTAGCGGGGGACACAGATACGCAGTATTTT	CASSSPSLAGDTDTQYF
TRBD1	13	TRBV24-1	few	TRBJ2-7	TGTGCCACCGCGTCCCGGGACAGTTACGAGCAGTACTTC	CATASRDSYEQYF